Each of the 11 T cell receptor beta chains below was sequenced from the same sample in a study of regulatory T cells in long-lasting Graves disease. Time point specified: newly diagnosed GD, antithyroid drugs for less than 3 months. Construction of the TCR library relied on RNA isolated from PBMCs. The authors built TCR beta libraries using iRepertoire HTBI primers and Arm-PCR of CDR3 regions. MiXCR was run by TCRdb on the multiplex PCR reads, yielding one entry per CDR3 protein. Among about 220,000 distinct CDR3 sequences listed, around 16% were seen once. This material consisted of peripheral blood mononuclear cells (PBMCs), taken at new diagnosis, from a patient treated with antithyroid drugs. These receptor sequences come from a female donor with Graves disease.

This clonotype was seen a handful of times. This chain uses TRBV30 with TRBJ1-3; 7 nucleotides align to TRBD1. This CDR3 spans 20 amino acids. V dropped 0 bases and J dropped 4; count of bases not matched to a gene: 21. CDR1 GTSNPN and CDR2 SVGIG come from the germline V gene (reference sequence). The CDR3 is CAWSVYGTVALISQGNTIYF. The CDR3 coding sequence is TGTGCCTGGAGTGTTTATGGGACAGTAGCACTCATCTCTCAAGGAAACACCATATATTTT.

This clonotype was counted at least ten times. Here the CDR3 reads CASSLVDRGSGGAFF. CDR3 nucleotide sequence: TGTGCCAGCAGTTTGGTGGACAGGGGGTCTGGAGGAGCTTTCTTT. V is TRBV28 and J is TRBJ1-1; TRBD1 aligns across 10 bases. With V trimmed by 3 bases and J by 10 bases, 11 bases remained unmatched. Germline V gives CDR1 MDHEN, CDR2 SYDVKM. The CDR3 runs 15 residues. The full variable domain, in which reference TRBV28 and TRBJ1-1 provide the parts outside the CDR3, is DVKVTQSSRYLVKRTGEKVFLECVQDMDHENMFWYRQDPGLGLRLIYFSYDVKMKEKGDIPEGYSVSREKKERFSLILESASTNQTSMYLCASSLVDRGSGGAFFGQGTRLTVV.

This clonotype was picked up many times. J is TRBJ1-3 and V is TRBV6-1; 8 bases are shared with TRBD1. Germline assignment: CDR1 MNHNS and CDR2 SASEGT. V lost 6 bases, J lost 5 bases, and 12 bases stayed unmatched. The length of the CDR3 is 16 residues. The CDR3 loop reads CASSAGGQGLRNTIYF. The CDR3 DNA is TGTGCCAGCAGCGCGGGAGGACAGGGATTGAGAAACACCATATATTTT.

This clonotype was seen many times. The J gene is TRBJ2-1, the V gene TRBV7-2, with 8 nucleotides matching TRBD2. Germline V gives CDR1 SGHTA, CDR2 FQGNSA. This CDR3 region has 16 residues. V lost 5 bases and J lost 6; bases outside the gene matches: 12. The DNA of the CDR3 is TGTGCCAGCAGCGAAGAGACTAGCGTTCGGTTCAATGAGCAGTTCTTC. Protein product: CASSEETSVRFNEQFF.

This clonotype has a count of ten or more. This chain links TRBV29-1 with TRBJ1-4; tentatively, D is TRBD1 (5 bases). The ends were cut back, 2 bases at V and 7 bases at J, with 11 bases in the middle. CDR1 is SQVTM and CDR2 is ANQGSEA in the germline V gene. This CDR3 comprises 13 residues. The CDR3 protein is CSVEISGTEKLFF. DNA of the CDR3: TGCAGCGTTGAAATTTCCGGGACTGAAAAACTGTTTTTT.

The V gene is TRBV24-1, the J gene TRBJ2-2; TRBD1 aligns across 7 bases. V lost 3 bases and J lost 3; bases outside the gene matches: 0. In germline, CDR1 is KGHDR, CDR2 SFDVKD. This CDR3 is built from 14 residues. CDR3 region: CATSDDRDTGELFF. CDR3 DNA sequence: TGTGCCACCAGTGATGACAGGGACACCGGGGAGCTGTTTTTT.

This clonotype was observed a handful of times. The chain carries TRBV15 and TRBJ2-3; no clear D gene. Germline V lookup: CDR1 LNHNV, CDR2 YYDKDF (reference sequence). The V end was cut by 7 bases, the J end by 4 bases, with 12 bases between. The CDR3 consists of 13 residues. DNA of the CDR3: TGTGCCACCATCGAACACCATTCAGATACGCAGTATTTT. Amino acids: CATIEHHSDTQYF.

This clonotype was detected many times. The chain joins TRBV19 to TRBJ2-1, with D tentatively TRBD1 or TRBD2 (6 bases each). Germline V CDR1 and CDR2: LNHDA, SQIVND (reference sequence). The CDR3 is 15 amino acids. Trimming left V 2 bases short and J 6 bases short, with 14 bases between. The CDR3 coding sequence is TGTGCCAGTAGTATATTAGGGGGGCTGAGCAATGAGCAGTTCTTC. Protein: CASSILGGLSNEQFF.

This clonotype occurred many times. The chain couples TRBV7-9 to TRBJ1-4, with a weak D call TRBD1 (5 bases). Trimming left V 5 bases short and J 3 bases short, with 10 bases between. Looked up from germline, CDR1 is SEHNR and CDR2 is FQNEAQ (reference sequence). The CDR3 has 14 residues. In nucleotides, the CDR3 is TGTGCCAGCAGCCGGGGGGGGGCTAATGAAAAACTGTTTTTT. This translates into CASSRGGANEKLFF.

This clonotype came up many times. The chain recombines TRBV20-1 with TRBJ1-4; 8 bases match TRBD1. V dropped 0 bases and J dropped 7; count of bases not matched to a gene: 7. CDR3 length equals 15 residues. In germline, CDR1 is DFQATT, CDR2 SNEGSKA (reference sequence). This chain's CDR3 is CSARDRDRQPEKLFF. CDR3 in DNA: TGCAGTGCTAGAGACCGGGACAGGCAACCTGAAAAACTGTTTTTT.

This clonotype has just a few counts. This chain links TRBV10-3 with TRBJ2-5; 8 positions match TRBD2. Germline V gene data show CDR1 as ENHRY and CDR2 as SYGVKD. The CDR3 sequence is 15 residues long. The V and J ends lost 4 bases and 5 bases, in that order; junction bases with no gene match: 9. CDR3 nucleotides: TGTGCCATCAGTGGCGGGACTAGTAGGGCGGAGACCCAGTACTTC. Protein product: CAISGGTSRAETQYF.